There are a few counts of the clone carrying this T cell receptor beta chain. Its antigen is unidentified. cDNA libraries of TCR beta carried unique molecular identifiers. Once about 0.85 to 10 million T cells were used, roughly 0.5 million cDNA molecules resulted. TCRdb itself ran the PCR reads through MiXCR, one entry per CDR3 protein. The profile shows a few hundred thousand distinct CDR3 sequences, about a third of them singletons. This specimen comes from a study of post-analysis software for immune sequencing data. Whole-study findings and limits: Controls significantly exceeded multiple sclerosis patients in normalized Chao1 diversity. Batch-matched samples strongly co-clustered by F measure.

Sample: blood. This TCR was recovered from a girl aged 5-17 years with multiple sclerosis.

The CDR3 coding sequence is TGCGCCAGCGGACCAACCCCGGGACAGGGAAACAATGAGCAGTTCTTC. Its translation is CASGPTPGQGNNEQFF. The chain combines TRBV5-1 with TRBJ2-1, with 9 bases that match TRBD1. The CDR3 spans 16 residues. With V trimmed by 7 bases and J by 5 bases, 13 bases remained unmatched. From germline, CDR1 is SGHRS and CDR2 YFSETQ.